Shown below are 3 T cell receptor beta chains from a single sample sequenced in a study of T cell responses to AZD1222 COVID-19 vaccine. Measured with immunoSEQ multiplex PCR; TCRdb has only the in-frame clones, and not every one. Among under 170,000 clones listed, 80% to 95% were seen once. The sequencing here drew on peripheral blood, taken 28 days after the second AZD1222 dose. The receptor set was obtained from an adult who received the AZD1222 COVID-19 vaccine.

The chain recombines TRBV7-9 with TRBJ2-3; D may correspond to TRBD1 or TRBD2 (6 bases each). CDR3 length: 16 residues. Germline values: CDR1 SEHNR, CDR2 FQNEAQ (reference sequence). The V and J ends lost 2 bases and 8 bases respectively, with 20 bases between them. CDR3 loop: CASSLHGGTRVGTQYF. DNA for the CDR3: TGTGCCAGCAGCTTACATGGAGGGACACGCGTGGGTACGCAGTATTTT.

The V and J genes are TRBV30 and TRBJ1-5, with D possibly being TRBD1 (5 bases). The CDR3 has 15 amino acids. V was pared by 2 bases and J by 1 base, with 12 bases between. Germline V lookup: CDR1 GTSNPN, CDR2 SVGIG (reference sequence). In DNA, the CDR3 is TGTGCCTGGAGTCGGGGCCTCTCGAGCAATCAGCCCCAGCATTTT. This codes for CAWSRGLSSNQPQHF.

V usage is TRBV10-3 and J usage is TRBJ1-1; 7 bases map to TRBD1. This CDR3 has 13 residues. CDR1 and CDR2 (germline): ENHRY, SYGVKD. Unmatched junction bases numbered 6, after V lost 10 bases and J lost 1 base. The CDR3 is CASRGMGNTEAFF. The CDR3 coding sequence is TGTGCCAGCAGGGGGATGGGGAACACTGAAGCTTTCTTT.